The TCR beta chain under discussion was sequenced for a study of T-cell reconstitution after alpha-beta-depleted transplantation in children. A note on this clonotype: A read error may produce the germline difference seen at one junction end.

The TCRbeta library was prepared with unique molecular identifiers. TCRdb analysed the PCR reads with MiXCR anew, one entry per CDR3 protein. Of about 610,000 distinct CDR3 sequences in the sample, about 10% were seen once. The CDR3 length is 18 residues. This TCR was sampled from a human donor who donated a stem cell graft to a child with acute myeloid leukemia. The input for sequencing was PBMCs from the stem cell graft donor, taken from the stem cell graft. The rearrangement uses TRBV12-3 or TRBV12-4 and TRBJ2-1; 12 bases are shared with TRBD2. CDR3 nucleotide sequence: TGTGCCAGCACCAACGAAGGTCCTAGCGGGAGGGCCTACAATGAGCAGGTCTTC. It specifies CASTNEGPSGRAYNEQVF.